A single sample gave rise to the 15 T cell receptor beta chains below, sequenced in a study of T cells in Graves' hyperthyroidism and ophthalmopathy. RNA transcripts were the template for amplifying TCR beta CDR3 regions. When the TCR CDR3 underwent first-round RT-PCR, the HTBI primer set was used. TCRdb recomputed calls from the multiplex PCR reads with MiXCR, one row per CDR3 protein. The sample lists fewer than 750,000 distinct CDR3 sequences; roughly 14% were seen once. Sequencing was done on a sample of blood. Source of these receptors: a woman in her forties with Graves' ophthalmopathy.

The CDR3 here is CAWSESLAGVGELFF. The CDR3 nucleotides read TGTGCCTGGAGCGAATCTCTAGCGGGAGTCGGGGAGCTGTTTTTT. The chain carries TRBV30 and TRBJ2-2; TRBD2 matches 10 bases. The CDR3 length is 15 residues. Germline CDR1 is GTSNPN and CDR2 is SVGIG (reference sequence). The J segment lost 7 bases and the V segment lost 3 bases, leaving 8 bases of the junction unmatched.

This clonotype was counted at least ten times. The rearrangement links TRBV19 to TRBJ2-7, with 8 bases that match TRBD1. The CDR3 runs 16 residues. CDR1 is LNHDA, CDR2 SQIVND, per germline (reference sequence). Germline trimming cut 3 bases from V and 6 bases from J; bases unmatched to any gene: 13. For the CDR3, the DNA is TGTGCCAGTAGTATTCAGGTGACAGGGGCTGCCTCCGAGCAGTACTTC. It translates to CASSIQVTGAASEQYF.

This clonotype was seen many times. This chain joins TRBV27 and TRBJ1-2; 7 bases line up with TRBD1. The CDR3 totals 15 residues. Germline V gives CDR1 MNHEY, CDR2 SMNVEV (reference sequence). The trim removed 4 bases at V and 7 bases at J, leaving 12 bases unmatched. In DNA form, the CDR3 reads TGTGCCAGCAGTTCCCCCGGACAGGCGAGGGGTGGCTACACCTTC. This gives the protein CASSSPGQARGGYTF.

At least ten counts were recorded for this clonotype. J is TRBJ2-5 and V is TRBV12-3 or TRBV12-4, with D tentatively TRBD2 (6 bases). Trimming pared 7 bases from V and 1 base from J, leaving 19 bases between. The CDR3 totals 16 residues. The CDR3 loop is CASTSGTLRPQETQYF. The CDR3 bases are TGTGCCAGCACCTCCGGGACTCTCCGACCCCAAGAGACCCAGTACTTC.

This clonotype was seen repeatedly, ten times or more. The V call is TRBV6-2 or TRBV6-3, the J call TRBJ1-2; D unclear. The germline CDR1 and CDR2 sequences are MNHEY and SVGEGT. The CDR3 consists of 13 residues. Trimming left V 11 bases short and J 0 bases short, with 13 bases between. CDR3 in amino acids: CAAYGVPNYGYTF. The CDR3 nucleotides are TGTGCCGCCTATGGAGTCCCTAACTATGGCTACACCTTC.

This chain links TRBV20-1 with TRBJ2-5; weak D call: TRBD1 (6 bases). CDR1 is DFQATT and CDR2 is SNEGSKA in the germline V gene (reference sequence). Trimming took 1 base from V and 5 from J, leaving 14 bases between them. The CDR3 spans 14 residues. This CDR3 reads CSARGSTGLETQYF. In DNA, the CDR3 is TGCAGTGCTAGAGGGAGCACAGGGTTGGAGACCCAGTACTTC.

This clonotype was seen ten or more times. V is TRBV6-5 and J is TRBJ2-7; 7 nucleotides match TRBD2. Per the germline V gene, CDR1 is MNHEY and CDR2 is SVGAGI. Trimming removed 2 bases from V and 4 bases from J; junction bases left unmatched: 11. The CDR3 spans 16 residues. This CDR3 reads CASSYHQRGAGYEQYF. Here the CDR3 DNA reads TGTGCCAGCAGTTACCATCAAAGGGGAGCGGGGTACGAGCAGTACTTC.

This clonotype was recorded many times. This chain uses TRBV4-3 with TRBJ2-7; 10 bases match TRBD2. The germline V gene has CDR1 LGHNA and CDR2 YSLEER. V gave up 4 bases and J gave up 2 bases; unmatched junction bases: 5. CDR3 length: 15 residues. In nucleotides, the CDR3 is TGCGCCAGCAGCCCTGGGACTAGCGTAGCCTACGAGCAGTACTTC. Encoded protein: CASSPGTSVAYEQYF.

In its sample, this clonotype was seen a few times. CDR3 DNA: TGTGCCAGCACCCCGACTAGAAGAGAGACCCAGTACTTC. As protein: CASTPTRRETQYF. The chain employs TRBV2 and TRBJ2-5, with a weak D call TRBD2 (6 bases). V was pared by 7 bases and J by 4 bases, with 13 bases between. The CDR3 runs 13 residues. Germline CDR1 SNHLY, CDR2 FYNNEI.

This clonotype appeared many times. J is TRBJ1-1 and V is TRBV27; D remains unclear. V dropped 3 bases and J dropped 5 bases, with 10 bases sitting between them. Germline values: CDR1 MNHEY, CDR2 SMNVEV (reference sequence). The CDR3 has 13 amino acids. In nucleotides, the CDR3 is TGTGCCAGCAGTTTCGGGGAGGGAACTGAAGCTTTCTTT. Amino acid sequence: CASSFGEGTEAFF.

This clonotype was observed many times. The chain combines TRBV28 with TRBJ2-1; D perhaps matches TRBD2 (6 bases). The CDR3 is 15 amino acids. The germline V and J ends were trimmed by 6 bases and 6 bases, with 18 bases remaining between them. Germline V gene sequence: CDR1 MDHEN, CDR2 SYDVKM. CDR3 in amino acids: CASSSGSGERNEQFF. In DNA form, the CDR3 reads TGTGCCAGCAGCTCTGGATCGGGAGAACGCAATGAGCAGTTCTTC.

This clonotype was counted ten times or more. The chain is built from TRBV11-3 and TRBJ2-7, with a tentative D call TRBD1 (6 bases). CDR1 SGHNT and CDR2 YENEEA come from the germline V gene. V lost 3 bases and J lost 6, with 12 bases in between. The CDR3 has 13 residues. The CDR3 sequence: CASSFTGNGEQYF. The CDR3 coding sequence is TGTGCCAGCAGCTTTACAGGGAACGGCGAGCAGTACTTC.

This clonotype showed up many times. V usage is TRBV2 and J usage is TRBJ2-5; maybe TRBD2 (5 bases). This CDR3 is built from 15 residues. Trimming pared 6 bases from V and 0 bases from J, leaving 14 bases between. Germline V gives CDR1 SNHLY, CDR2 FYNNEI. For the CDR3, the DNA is TGTGCCAGCAGCGAGGGTTTGTTCTACCAAGAGACCCAGTACTTC. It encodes CASSEGLFYQETQYF.

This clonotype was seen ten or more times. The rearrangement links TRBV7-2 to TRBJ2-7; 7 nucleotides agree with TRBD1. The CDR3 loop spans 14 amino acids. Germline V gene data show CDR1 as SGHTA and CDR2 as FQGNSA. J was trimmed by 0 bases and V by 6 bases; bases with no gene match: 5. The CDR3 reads CASSLPGGSYEQYF. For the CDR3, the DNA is TGTGCCAGCAGTTTACCAGGGGGCTCCTACGAGCAGTACTTC.

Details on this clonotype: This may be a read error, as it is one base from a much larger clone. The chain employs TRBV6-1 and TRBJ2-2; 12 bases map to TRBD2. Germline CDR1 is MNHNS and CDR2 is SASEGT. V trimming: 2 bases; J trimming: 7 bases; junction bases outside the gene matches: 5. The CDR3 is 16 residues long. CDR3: CASSELLAGGSGELFF. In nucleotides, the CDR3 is TGTGCCAGCAGTGAACTCCTAGCGGGAGGGAGCGGGGAGCTGTTTTTT.